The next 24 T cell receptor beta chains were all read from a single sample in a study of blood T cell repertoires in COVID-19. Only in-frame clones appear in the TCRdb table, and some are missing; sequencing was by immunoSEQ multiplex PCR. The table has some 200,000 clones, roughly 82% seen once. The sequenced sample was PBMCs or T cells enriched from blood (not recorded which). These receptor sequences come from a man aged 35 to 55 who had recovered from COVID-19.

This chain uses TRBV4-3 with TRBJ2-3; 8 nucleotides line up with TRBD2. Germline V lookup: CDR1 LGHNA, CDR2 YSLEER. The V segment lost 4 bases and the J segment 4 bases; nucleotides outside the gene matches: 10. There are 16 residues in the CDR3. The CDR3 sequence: CASSPEARGAPDTQYF. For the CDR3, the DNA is TGCGCCAGCAGCCCAGAGGCGCGGGGGGCCCCAGATACGCAGTATTTT.

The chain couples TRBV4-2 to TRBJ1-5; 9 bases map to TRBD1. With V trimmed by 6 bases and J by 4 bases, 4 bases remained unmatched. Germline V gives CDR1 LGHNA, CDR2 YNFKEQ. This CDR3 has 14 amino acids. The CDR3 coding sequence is TGTGCCAGCAGTGTACAGGGGGCGAATCAGCCCCAGCATTTT. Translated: CASSVQGANQPQHF.

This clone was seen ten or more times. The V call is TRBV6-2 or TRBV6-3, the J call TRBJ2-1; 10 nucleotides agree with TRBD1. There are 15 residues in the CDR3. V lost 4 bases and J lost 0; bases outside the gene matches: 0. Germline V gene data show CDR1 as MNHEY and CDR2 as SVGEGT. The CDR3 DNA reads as TGTGCCAGCAGTTGGACAGGGGGCTCCTACAATGAGCAGTTCTTC. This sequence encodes CASSWTGGSYNEQFF.

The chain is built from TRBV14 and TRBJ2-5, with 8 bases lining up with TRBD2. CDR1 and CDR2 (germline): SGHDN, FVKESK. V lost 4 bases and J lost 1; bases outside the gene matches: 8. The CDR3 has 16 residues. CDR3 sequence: CASSPLAGGGQETQYF. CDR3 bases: TGTGCCAGCAGCCCCCTCGCGGGGGGTGGCCAAGAGACCCAGTACTTC.

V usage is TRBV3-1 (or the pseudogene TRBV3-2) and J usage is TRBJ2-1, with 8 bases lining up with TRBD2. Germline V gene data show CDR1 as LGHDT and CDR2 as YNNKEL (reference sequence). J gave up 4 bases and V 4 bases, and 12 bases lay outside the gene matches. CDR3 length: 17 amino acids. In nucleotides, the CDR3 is TGTGCCAGCAGCCCCGATCCCCCAGCGGGAGTATACAATGAGCAGTTCTTC. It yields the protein CASSPDPPAGVYNEQFF.

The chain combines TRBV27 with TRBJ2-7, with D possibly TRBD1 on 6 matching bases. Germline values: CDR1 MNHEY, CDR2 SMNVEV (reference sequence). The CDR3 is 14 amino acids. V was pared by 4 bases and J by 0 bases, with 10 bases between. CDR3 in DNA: TGTGCCAGCAGTTCCCGGACAGACTCCTACGAGCAGTACTTC. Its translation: CASSSRTDSYEQYF.

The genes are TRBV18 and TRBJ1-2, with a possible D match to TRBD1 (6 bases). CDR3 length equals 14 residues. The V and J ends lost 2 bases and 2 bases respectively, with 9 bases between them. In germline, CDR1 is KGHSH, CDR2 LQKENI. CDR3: CASSPWGRNYGYTF. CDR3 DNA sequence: TGTGCCAGCTCACCATGGGGGCGGAACTATGGCTACACCTTC.

The CDR3 region has the DNA TGTGCCAGCAGCATAAGACTAGCGGGAAGAGAGACCCAGTACTTC. Protein product: CASSIRLAGRETQYF. The gene calls are TRBV7-8 and TRBJ2-5, with 11 bases lining up with TRBD2. The CDR3 spans 15 residues. The V gene's germline CDR1 is SGHVS and CDR2 FQNEAQ. V trimming: 5 bases; J trimming: 4 bases; junction bases outside the gene matches: 6.

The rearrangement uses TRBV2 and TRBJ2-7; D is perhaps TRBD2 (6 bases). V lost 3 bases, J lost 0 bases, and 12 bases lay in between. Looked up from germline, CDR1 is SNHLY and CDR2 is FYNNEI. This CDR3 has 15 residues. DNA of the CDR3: TGTGCCAGCAGTGATCGGGACTCCGGCTCCTACGAGCAGTACTTC. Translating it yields CASSDRDSGSYEQYF.

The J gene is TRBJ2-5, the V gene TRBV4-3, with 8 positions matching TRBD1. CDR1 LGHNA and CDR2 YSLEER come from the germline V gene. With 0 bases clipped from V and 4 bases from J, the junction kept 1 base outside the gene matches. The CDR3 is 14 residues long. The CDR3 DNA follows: TGCGCCAGCAGCCAAGATACAGGGGGAGAGACCCAGTACTTC. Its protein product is CASSQDTGGETQYF.

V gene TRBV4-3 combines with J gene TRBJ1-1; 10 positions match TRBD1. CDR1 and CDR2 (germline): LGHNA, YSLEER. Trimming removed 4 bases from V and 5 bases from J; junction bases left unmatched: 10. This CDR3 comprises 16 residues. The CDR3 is CASSLDWTGGVTEAFF. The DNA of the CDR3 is TGCGCCAGCAGCCTCGATTGGACAGGGGGGGTGACTGAAGCTTTCTTT.

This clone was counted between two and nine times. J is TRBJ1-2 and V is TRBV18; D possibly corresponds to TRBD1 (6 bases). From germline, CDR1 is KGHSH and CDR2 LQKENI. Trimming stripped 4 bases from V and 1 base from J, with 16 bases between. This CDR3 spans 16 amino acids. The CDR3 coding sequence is TGTGCCAGCTCACAAGCCAAGGGGGTATATAACTATGGCTACACCTTC. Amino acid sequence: CASSQAKGVYNYGYTF.

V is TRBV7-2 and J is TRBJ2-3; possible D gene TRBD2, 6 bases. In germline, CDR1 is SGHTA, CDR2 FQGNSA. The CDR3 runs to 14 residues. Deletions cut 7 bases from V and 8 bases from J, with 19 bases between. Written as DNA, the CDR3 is TGTGCCAGCATGACGGAAGCTAGCGTCCGTACGCAGTATTTT. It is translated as CASMTEASVRTQYF.

CDR3 DNA sequence: TGTGCCAGCAGCCCCCGAACTCCTGAGAGGCTGAACACTGAAGCTTTCTTT. This sequence encodes CASSPRTPERLNTEAFF. The J gene is TRBJ1-1, the V gene TRBV7-9, with D unresolved. The CDR3 totals 17 residues. Germline CDR1 SEHNR, CDR2 FQNEAQ (reference sequence). V was clipped by 5 bases and J by 0 bases, with 19 bases between them.

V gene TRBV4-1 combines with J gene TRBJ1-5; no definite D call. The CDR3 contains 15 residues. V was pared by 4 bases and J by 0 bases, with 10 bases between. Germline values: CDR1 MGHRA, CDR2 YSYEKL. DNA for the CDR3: TGCGCCAGCAGCCCCAATACAGATAGCAATCAGCCCCAGCATTTT. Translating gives CASSPNTDSNQPQHF.

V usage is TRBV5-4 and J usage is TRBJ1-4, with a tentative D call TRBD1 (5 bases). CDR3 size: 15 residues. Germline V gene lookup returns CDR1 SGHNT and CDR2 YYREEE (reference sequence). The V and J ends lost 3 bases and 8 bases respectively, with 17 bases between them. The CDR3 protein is CASSSGGAGQEKLFF. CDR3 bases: TGTGCCAGCAGCTCCGGAGGGGCGGGTCAAGAAAAACTGTTTTTT.

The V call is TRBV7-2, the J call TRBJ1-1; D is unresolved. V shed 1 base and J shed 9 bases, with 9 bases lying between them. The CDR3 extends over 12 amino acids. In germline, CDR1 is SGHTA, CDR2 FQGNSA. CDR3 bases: TGTGCCAGCAGCTTAGGAAACGGTCAAGCTTTCTTT. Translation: CASSLGNGQAFF.

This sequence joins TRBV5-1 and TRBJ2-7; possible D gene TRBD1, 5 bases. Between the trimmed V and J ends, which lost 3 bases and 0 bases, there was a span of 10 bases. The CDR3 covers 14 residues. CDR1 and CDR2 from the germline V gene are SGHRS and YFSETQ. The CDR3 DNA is TGCGCCAGCAGCTACTCGACAGACTCCTACGAGCAGTACGTC. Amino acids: CASSYSTDSYEQYV.

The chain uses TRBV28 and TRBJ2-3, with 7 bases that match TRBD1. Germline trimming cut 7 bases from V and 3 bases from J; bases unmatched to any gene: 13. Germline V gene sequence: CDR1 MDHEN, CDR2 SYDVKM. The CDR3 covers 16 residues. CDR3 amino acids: CASILSRARGTDTQYF. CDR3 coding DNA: TGTGCCAGCATACTATCGAGGGCCAGGGGGACAGATACGCAGTATTTT.

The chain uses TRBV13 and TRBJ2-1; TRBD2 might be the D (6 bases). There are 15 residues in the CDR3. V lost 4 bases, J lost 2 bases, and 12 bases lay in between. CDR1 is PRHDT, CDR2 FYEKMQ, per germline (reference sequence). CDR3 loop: CASSSRESTYNEQFF. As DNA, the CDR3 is TGTGCCAGCAGCTCTCGGGAGTCCACCTACAATGAGCAGTTCTTC. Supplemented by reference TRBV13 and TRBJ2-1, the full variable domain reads AAGVIQSPRHLIKEKRETATLKCYPIPRHDTVYWYQQGPGQDPQFLISFYEKMQSDKGSIPDRFSAQQFSDYHSELNMSSLELGDSALYFCASSSRESTYNEQFFGPGTRLTVL.

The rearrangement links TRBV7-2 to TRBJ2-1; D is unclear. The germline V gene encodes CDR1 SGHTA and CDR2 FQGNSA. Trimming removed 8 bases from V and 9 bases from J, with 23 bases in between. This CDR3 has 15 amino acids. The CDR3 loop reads CASGTQVQVVGEQFF. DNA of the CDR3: TGTGCCAGCGGTACTCAGGTCCAGGTTGTTGGTGAGCAGTTCTTC.

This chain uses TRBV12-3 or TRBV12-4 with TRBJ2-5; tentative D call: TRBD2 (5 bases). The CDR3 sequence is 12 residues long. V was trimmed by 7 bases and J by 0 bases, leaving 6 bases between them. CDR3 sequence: CASTGNQETQYF. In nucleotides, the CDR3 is TGTGCCAGCACCGGGAACCAAGAGACCCAGTACTTC.

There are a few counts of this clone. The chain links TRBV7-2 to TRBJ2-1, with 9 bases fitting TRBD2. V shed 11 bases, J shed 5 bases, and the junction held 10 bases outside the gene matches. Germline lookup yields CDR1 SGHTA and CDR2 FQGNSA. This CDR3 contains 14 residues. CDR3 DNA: TGTGCCTCCCAGGCTAGCGGGATAAACAATGAGCAGTTCTTC. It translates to CASQASGINNEQFF.

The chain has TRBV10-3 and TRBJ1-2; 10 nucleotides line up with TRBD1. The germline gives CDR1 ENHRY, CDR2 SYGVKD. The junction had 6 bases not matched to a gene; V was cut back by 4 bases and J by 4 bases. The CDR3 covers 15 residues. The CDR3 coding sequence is TGTGCCATCAGTGCCCAAGGACAGGGGGGCTATGGCTACACCTTC. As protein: CAISAQGQGGYGYTF.